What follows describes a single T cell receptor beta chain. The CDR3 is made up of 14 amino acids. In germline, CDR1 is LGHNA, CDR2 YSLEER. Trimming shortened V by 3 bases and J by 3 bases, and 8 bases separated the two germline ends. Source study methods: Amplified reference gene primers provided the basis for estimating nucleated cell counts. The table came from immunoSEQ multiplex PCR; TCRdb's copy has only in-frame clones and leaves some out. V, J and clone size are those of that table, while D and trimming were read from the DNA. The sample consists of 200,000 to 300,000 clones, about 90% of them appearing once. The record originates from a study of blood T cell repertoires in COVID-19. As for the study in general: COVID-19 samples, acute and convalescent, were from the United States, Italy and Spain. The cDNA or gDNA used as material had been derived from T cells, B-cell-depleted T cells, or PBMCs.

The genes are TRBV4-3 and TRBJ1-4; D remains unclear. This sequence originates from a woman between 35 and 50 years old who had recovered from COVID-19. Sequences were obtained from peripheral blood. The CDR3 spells CASSQGWSNEKLFF. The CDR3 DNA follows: TGCGCCAGCAGCCAGGGCTGGTCTAATGAAAAACTGTTTTTT.